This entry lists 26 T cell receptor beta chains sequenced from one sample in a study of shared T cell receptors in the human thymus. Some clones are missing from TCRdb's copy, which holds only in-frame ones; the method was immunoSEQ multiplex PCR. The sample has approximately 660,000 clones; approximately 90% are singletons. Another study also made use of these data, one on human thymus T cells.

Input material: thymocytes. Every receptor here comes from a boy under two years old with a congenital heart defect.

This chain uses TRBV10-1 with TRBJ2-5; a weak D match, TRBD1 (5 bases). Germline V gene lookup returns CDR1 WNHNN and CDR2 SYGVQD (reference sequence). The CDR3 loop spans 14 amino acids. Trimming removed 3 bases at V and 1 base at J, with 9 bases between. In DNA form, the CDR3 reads TGCGCCAGCAGTGAACCCGACAGCCAAGAGACCCAGTACTTC. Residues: CASSEPDSQETQYF.

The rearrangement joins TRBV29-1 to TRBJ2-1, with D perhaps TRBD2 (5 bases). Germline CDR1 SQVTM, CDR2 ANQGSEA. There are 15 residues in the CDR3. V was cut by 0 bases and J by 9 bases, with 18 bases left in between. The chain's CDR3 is CSVEDPDWNTSEQFF. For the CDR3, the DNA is TGCAGCGTTGAAGATCCGGACTGGAATACGAGTGAGCAGTTCTTC.

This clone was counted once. The chain's CDR3 is CASTFPRFREQYF. As DNA, the CDR3 is TGTGCCAGCACGTTTCCCCGGTTCCGGGAGCAGTACTTC. The rearrangement links TRBV5-8 to TRBJ2-5; possible D gene TRBD2, 6 bases. The germline V gene has CDR1 SGHTS and CDR2 YDEGEE. Trimming pared 6 bases from V and 11 bases from J, leaving 20 bases between. CDR3 length: 13 residues.

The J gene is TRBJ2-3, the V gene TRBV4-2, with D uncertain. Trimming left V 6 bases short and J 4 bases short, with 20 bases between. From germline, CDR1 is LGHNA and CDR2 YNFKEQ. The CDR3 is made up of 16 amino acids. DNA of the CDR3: TGTGCCAGCAGTTCAGTGCCCACCCATCTTCCAGATACGCAGTATTTT. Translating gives CASSSVPTHLPDTQYF.

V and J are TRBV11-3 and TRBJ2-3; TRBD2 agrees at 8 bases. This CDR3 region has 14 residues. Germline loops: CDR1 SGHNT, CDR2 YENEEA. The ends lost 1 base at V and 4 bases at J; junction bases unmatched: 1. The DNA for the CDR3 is TGTGCCAGCAGCTTAGCTAGCGGGCCAGATACGCAGTATTTT. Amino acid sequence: CASSLASGPDTQYF.

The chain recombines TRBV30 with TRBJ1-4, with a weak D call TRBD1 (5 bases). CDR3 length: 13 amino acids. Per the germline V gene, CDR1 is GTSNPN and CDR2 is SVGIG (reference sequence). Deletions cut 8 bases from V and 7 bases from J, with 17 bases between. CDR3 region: CATDGGGVEKLFF. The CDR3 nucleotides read TGTGCCACGGACGGGGGAGGGGTTGAAAAACTGTTTTTT.

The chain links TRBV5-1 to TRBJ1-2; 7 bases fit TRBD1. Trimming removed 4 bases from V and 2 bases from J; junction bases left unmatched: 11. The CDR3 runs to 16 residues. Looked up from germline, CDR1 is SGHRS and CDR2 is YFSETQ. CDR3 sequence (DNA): TGCGCCAGCAGCATCCGGGACAGAGGGGCCAACTATGGCTACACCTTC. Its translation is CASSIRDRGANYGYTF.

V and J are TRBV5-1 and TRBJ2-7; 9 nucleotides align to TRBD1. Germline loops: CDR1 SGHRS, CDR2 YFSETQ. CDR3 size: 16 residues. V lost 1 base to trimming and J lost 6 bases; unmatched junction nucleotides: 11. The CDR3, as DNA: TGCGCCAGCAGCTTGAATACATGGGACAGGGAGGGCGAGCAGTACTTC. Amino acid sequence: CASSLNTWDREGEQYF. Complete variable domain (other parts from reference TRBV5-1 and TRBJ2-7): KAGVTQTPRYLIKTRGQQVTLSCSPISGHRSVSWYQQTPGQGLQFLFEYFSETQRNKGNFPGRFSGRQFSNSRSEMNVSTLELGDSALYLCASSLNTWDREGEQYFGPGTRLTVT.

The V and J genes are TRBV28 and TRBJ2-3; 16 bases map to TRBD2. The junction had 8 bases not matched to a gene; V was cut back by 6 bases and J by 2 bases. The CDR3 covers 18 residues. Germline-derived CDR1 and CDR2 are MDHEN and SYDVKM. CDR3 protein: CASSRGLAGGPVTDTQYF. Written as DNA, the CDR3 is TGTGCCAGCAGCCGGGGACTAGCGGGAGGGCCCGTCACAGATACGCAGTATTTT.

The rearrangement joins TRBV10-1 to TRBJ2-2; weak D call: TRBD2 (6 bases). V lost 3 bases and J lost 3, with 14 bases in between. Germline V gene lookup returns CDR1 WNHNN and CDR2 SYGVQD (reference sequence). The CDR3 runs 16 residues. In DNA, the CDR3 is TGCGCCAGCAGTGATATAGGAGGGCGATACACCGGGGAGCTGTTTTTT. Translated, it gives CASSDIGGRYTGELFF.

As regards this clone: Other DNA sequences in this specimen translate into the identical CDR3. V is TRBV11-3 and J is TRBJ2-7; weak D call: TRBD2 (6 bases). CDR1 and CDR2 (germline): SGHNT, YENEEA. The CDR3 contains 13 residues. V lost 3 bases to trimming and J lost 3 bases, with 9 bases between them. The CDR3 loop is CASSFGGSYEQYF. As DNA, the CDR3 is TGTGCCAGCAGCTTCGGGGGAAGCTACGAGCAGTACTTC.

Here the CDR3 DNA reads TGTGCCAGCAGCTTAGCCATCCCCCGGGGGGCGCTTACTGAAGCTTTCTTT. This gives the protein CASSLAIPRGALTEAFF. The V call is TRBV7-8, the J call TRBJ1-1; possible D gene TRBD1, 6 bases. The CDR3 spans 17 residues. Trimming stripped 0 bases from V and 5 bases from J, with 19 bases between. CDR1 is SGHVS and CDR2 is FQNEAQ in the germline V gene.

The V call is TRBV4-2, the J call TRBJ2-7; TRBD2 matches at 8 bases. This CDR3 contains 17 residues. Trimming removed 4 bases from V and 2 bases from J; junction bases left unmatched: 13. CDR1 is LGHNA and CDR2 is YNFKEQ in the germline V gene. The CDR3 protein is CASSLSFDGRAPYEQYF. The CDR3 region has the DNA TGTGCCAGCAGCCTATCTTTTGACGGGAGGGCCCCCTACGAGCAGTACTTC.

The CDR3 DNA reads as TGTGCCACCAGCAGAGATAAACGGGACAGGGAAGAGACCCAGTACTTC. It encodes CATSRDKRDREETQYF. This rearrangement joins TRBV15 to TRBJ2-5; 9 bases agree with TRBD1. The CDR3 runs to 16 residues. With V trimmed by 0 bases and J by 3 bases, 5 bases remained unmatched. The germline V gene encodes CDR1 LNHNV and CDR2 YYDKDF (reference sequence).

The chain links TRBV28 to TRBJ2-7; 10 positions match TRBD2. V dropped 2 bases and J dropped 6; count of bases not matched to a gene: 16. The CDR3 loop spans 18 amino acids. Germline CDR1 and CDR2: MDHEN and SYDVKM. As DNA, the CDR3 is TGTGCCAGCAGTTTAAGGCATAGGAAGCGGGAGGGCCCCAGCGAGCAGTACTTC. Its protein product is CASSLRHRKREGPSEQYF. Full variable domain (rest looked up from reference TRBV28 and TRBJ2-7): DVKVTQSSRYLVKRTGEKVFLECVQDMDHENMFWYRQDPGLGLRLIYFSYDVKMKEKGDIPEGYSVSREKKERFSLILESASTNQTSMYLCASSLRHRKREGPSEQYFGPGTRLTVT.

The CDR3 DNA reads as TGTGCCAGCAGCTCCACACTAGTCCCAAGTGCCGATACGCAGTATTTT. The encoded protein is CASSSTLVPSADTQYF. The V call is TRBV7-9, the J call TRBJ2-3; tentative D call: TRBD2 (5 bases). The CDR3 totals 16 residues. The V and J ends lost 4 bases and 6 bases respectively, with 20 bases between them. Germline loops: CDR1 SEHNR, CDR2 FQNEAQ (reference sequence).

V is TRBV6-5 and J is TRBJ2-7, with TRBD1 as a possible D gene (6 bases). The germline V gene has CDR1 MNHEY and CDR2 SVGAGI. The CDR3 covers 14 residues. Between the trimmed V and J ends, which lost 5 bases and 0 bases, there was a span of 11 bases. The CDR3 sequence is CASSTGKHSYEQYF. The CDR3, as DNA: TGTGCCAGCAGTACAGGGAAGCACTCCTACGAGCAGTACTTC.

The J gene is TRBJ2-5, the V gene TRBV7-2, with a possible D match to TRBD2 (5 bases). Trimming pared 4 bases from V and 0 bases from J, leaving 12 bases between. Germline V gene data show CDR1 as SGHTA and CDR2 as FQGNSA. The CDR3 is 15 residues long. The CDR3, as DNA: TGTGCCAGCAGCTCATTAAGGACTTACCAAGAGACCCAGTACTTC. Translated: CASSSLRTYQETQYF.

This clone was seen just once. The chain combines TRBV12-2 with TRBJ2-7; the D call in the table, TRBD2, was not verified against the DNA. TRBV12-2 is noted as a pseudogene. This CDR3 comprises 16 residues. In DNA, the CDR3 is TGTGCAAGTCGCTTAAGCGGGGGTGATCATCGCTACGAGCAGTACTTC. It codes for CASRLSGGDHRYEQYF.

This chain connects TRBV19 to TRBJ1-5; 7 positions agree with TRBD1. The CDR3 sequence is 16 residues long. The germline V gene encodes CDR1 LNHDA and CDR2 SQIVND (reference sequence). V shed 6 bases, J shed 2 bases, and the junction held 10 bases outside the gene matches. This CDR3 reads CASSTTYRGGNQPQHF. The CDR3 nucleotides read TGTGCCAGTAGCACTACCTACAGGGGAGGCAATCAGCCCCAGCATTTT.

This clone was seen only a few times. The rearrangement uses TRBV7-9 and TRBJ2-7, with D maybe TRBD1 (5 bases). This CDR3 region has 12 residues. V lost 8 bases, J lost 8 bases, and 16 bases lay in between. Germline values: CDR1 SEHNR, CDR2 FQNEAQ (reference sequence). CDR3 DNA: TGTGCCAGCGGTATACAGGATACAAAGCAGTACTTC. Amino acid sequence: CASGIQDTKQYF.

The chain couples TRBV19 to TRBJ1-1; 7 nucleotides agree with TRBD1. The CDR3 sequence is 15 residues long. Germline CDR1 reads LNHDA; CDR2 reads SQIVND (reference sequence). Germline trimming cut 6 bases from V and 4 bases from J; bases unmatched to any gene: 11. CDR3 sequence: CASRLAGTARTEAFF. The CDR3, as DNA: TGTGCCAGTAGGCTAGCCGGGACAGCCCGCACTGAAGCTTTCTTT.

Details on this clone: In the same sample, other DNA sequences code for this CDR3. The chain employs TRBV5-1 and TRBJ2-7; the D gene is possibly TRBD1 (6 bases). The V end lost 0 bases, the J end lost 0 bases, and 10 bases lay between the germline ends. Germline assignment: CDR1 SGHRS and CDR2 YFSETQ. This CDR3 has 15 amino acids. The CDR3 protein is CASSLAGTSSYEQYF. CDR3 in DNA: TGCGCCAGCAGCTTGGCCGGGACAAGCTCCTACGAGCAGTACTTC.

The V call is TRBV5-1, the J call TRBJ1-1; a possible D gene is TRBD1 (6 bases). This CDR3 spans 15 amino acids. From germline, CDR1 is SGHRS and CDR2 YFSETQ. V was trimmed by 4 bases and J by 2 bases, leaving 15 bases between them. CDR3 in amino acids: CASSQYGTFNTEAFF. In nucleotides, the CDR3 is TGCGCCAGCAGCCAGTACGGGACATTTAACACTGAAGCTTTCTTT.

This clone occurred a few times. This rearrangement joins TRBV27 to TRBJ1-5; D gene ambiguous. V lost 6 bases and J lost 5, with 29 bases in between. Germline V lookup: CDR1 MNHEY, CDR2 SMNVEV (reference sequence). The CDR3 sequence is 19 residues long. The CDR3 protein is CASRPRPLTSQRGYQPQHF. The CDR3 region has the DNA TGTGCCAGCAGACCAAGGCCCCTGACGTCTCAAAGAGGGTATCAGCCCCAGCATTTT.

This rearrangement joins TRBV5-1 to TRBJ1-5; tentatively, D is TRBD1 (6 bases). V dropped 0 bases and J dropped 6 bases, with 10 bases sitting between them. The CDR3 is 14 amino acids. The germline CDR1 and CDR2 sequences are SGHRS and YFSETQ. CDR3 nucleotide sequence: TGCGCCAGCAGCTTGGAGGGGGAAGGTCAGCCCCAGCATTTT. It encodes CASSLEGEGQPQHF.